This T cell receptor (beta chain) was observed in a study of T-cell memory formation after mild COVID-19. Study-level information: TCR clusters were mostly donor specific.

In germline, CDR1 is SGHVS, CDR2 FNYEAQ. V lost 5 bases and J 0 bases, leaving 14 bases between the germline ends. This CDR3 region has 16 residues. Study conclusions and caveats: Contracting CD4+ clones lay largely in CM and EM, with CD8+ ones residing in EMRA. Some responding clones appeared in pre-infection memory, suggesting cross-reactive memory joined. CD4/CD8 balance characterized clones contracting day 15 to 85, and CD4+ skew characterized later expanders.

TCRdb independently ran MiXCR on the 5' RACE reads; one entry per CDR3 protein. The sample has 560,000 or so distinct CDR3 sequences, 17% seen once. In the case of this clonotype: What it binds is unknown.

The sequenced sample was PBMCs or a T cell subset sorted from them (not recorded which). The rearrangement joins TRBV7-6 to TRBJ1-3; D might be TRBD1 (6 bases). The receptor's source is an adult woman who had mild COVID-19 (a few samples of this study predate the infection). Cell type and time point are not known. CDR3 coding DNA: TGTGCCAGCAGCCCCCAGGCGGGGGCCTCTGGAAACACCATATATTTT. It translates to CASSPQAGASGNTIYF.